Below are 28 T cell receptor beta chains sequenced from a single sample in a study of CD8 T cells in Susac syndrome. Random hexamers were used to reverse transcribe about 0.45 to 1 ug of RNA. TCRdb passed the immunoSEQ multiplex PCR reads through MiXCR, listing each CDR3 protein once. The data contain some 150,000 distinct CDR3 sequences, 95% of them seen just once; the ten biggest clones take up approximately 0.15%. The sample was CD8+ T cells from PBMCs. Receptors were obtained from a human donor with multiple sclerosis.

The CDR3 sequence is CSVPQGTGELFF. CDR3 DNA: TGCAGCGTTCCACAGGGGACCGGGGAGCTGTTTTTT. V and J are TRBV29-1 and TRBJ2-2, with 7 bases lining up with TRBD1. The CDR3 is 12 amino acids. Germline CDR1 and CDR2: SQVTM and ANQGSEA. The V gene end was trimmed by 5 bases and the J gene end by 5 bases; junction bases not matched to a gene: 2.

The chain joins TRBV14 to TRBJ2-5; a possible D gene is TRBD1 (5 bases). V dropped 5 bases and J dropped 5 bases, with 15 bases sitting between them. The CDR3 runs 14 residues. Germline values: CDR1 SGHDN, CDR2 FVKESK. The CDR3 loop reads CASSSNRGMETQYF. The CDR3 DNA reads as TGTGCCAGCAGCAGCAATAGGGGTATGGAGACCCAGTACTTC.

This chain connects TRBV29-1 to TRBJ2-1; 10 bases fit TRBD1. This CDR3 is 15 amino acids long. Trimming at V came to 6 bases and at J to 4 bases, leaving 9 bases not matched to a gene. Germline CDR1 is SQVTM and CDR2 is ANQGSEA. DNA of the CDR3: TGCAGCGTCCTCGGGGGGGACAGGGGTTACAATGAGCAGTTCTTC. Protein product: CSVLGGDRGYNEQFF.

The chain combines TRBV7-8 with TRBJ2-1; tentatively, D is TRBD1 (6 bases). Trimming shortened V by 6 bases and J by 8 bases, and 17 bases separated the two germline ends. Germline-derived CDR1 and CDR2 are SGHVS and FQNEAQ. The CDR3 sequence is 14 residues long. CDR3 nucleotides: TGTGCCAGCAGGACGGACAGTTTCGGGTATGAGCAGTTCTTC. Its protein product is CASRTDSFGYEQFF.

V and J are TRBV11-2 and TRBJ2-7, with 7 bases lining up with TRBD2. Looked up from germline, CDR1 is SGHAT and CDR2 is FQNNGV. Unmatched junction bases numbered 3, after V lost 0 bases and J lost 1 base. This CDR3 region has 15 residues. The CDR3 nucleotides are TGTGCCAGCAGCTTAGAGGGACTATTGTCCTACGAGCAGTACTTC. Translating gives CASSLEGLLSYEQYF.

In DNA, the CDR3 is TGCAGCGCACAGGGCGACGGGGAGCTGTTTTTT. Protein sequence: CSAQGDGELFF. The chain uses TRBV29-1 and TRBJ2-2; tentative D call: TRBD1 (6 bases). Germline CDR1 SQVTM, CDR2 ANQGSEA. Trimming took 7 bases from V and 7 from J, leaving 10 bases between them. This CDR3 region has 11 residues.

The V call is TRBV30, the J call TRBJ2-1; 10 bases agree with TRBD1. Trimming took 5 bases from V and 2 from J; bases not matched to a gene: 3. The CDR3 is 14 amino acids. In germline, CDR1 is GTSNPN, CDR2 SVGIG (reference sequence). DNA of the CDR3: TGTGCCTGGGGGGACAGGGGCCCCTACAATGAGCAGTTCTTC. It encodes CAWGDRGPYNEQFF.

This clonotype was detected once. The rearrangement joins TRBV3-1 to TRBJ1-2; D gene unclear. The CDR3 has 14 amino acids. Deletions cut 0 bases from V and 7 bases from J, with 12 bases between. Germline CDR1 is LGHDT and CDR2 is YNNKEL (reference sequence). The CDR3 DNA follows: TGTGCCAGCAGCCAAGAAATTGGTATGCCTGGCTACACCTTC. It specifies CASSQEIGMPGYTF.

The CDR3 protein is CSVETGAGELFF. CDR3 nucleotides: TGCAGCGTTGAGACAGGGGCCGGGGAGCTGTTTTTT. The V and J genes are TRBV29-1 and TRBJ2-2, with 8 bases matching TRBD1. The CDR3 has 12 amino acids. V lost 3 bases and J lost 6; bases outside the gene matches: 0. Per the germline V gene, CDR1 is SQVTM and CDR2 is ANQGSEA.

The chain recombines TRBV5-4 with TRBJ2-5, with a weak D call TRBD2 (6 bases). CDR1 and CDR2 (germline): SGHNT, YYREEE (reference sequence). Trimming took 4 bases from V and 9 from J, leaving 19 bases between them. This CDR3 contains 14 residues. DNA for the CDR3: TGTGCCAGCAGCGCGGGGACGGCCCTTGGAGCCCAGTACTTC. Protein sequence: CASSAGTALGAQYF.

The rearrangement joins TRBV4-1 to TRBJ2-7; D gene unclear. There are 16 residues in the CDR3. Germline CDR1 MGHRA, CDR2 YSYEKL. Deletions cut 1 base from V and 0 bases from J, with 13 bases between. For the CDR3, the DNA is TGCGCCAGCAGCCAAGTGTTGCGGACCAGCTCCTACGAGCAGTACTTC. This codes for CASSQVLRTSSYEQYF.

This clonotype showed up just once. The V call is TRBV20-1, the J call TRBJ2-1; the match to TRBD2 covers 9 bases. Trimming at V came to 5 bases and at J to 4 bases, leaving 12 bases not matched to a gene. Germline CDR1 is DFQATT and CDR2 is SNEGSKA (reference sequence). This CDR3 spans 16 amino acids. CDR3 DNA: TGCAGTGCTCCCTCTAGCGGGGTGATGACTTACAATGAGCAGTTCTTC. It is translated as CSAPSSGVMTYNEQFF.

This rearrangement joins TRBV2 to TRBJ2-7; no clear D gene. V was clipped by 2 bases and J by 2 bases, with 10 bases between them. This CDR3 spans 14 amino acids. Germline V gene lookup returns CDR1 SNHLY and CDR2 FYNNEI. The CDR3 bases are TGTGCCAGCAGTGAACATGGATTCGCCTACGAGCAGTACTTC. It specifies CASSEHGFAYEQYF.

The genes are TRBV18 and TRBJ2-7; either TRBD1 or TRBD2 may fit D (5 bases each). Germline values: CDR1 KGHSH, CDR2 LQKENI. Trimming cost V 3 bases and J 5 bases, with 8 bases left between them. The CDR3 totals 12 residues. The CDR3 sequence: CASSPRGDEQYF. CDR3 DNA: TGTGCCAGCTCACCGAGGGGTGACGAGCAGTACTTC.

This chain uses TRBV20-1 with TRBJ2-1, with 8 bases fitting TRBD1. CDR1 and CDR2 from the germline V gene are DFQATT and SNEGSKA (reference sequence). CDR3 length equals 16 residues. With 3 bases clipped from V and 2 bases from J, the junction kept 9 bases outside the gene matches. The CDR3 here is CSASPEDRVPYNEQFF. The CDR3 DNA sequence: TGCAGTGCTAGCCCCGAGGACAGGGTTCCCTACAATGAGCAGTTCTTC.

This clonotype was seen once. V usage is TRBV5-1 and J usage is TRBJ2-2, with D hard to call. Germline V lookup: CDR1 SGHRS, CDR2 YFSETQ. V lost 2 bases, J lost 4 bases, and 12 bases lay in between. The CDR3 has 15 residues. DNA of the CDR3: TGCGCCAGCAGCTTAAGAAGGGATCCCACCGGGGAGCTGTTTTTT. It encodes CASSLRRDPTGELFF.

J is TRBJ1-5 and V is TRBV6-6, with a weak D call TRBD1 (5 bases). V lost 4 bases to trimming and J lost 9 bases, with 16 bases between them. In germline, CDR1 is MNHNY, CDR2 SVGAGI (reference sequence). The CDR3 has 14 residues. CDR3 bases: TGTGCCAGCAGTTGGGACTTGGGCGATCGGCCCCAGCATTTT. Its translation: CASSWDLGDRPQHF.

This clonotype was detected only once. V and J are TRBV27 and TRBJ1-2; D is ambiguous. CDR1 and CDR2 (germline): MNHEY, SMNVEV (reference sequence). The CDR3 extends over 13 amino acids. The V gene lost 4 bases and the J gene lost 6 bases, with 12 bases spanning the gap. The chain's CDR3 is CASSSILGNGYTF. As DNA, the CDR3 is TGTGCCAGCAGTTCGATCCTCGGGAATGGCTACACCTTC.

The chain carries TRBV30 and TRBJ1-2; possibly TRBD1 for D (5 bases). The length of the CDR3 is 11 residues. CDR1 and CDR2 (germline): GTSNPN, SVGIG (reference sequence). Trimming took 5 bases from V and 8 from J, leaving 12 bases between them. Here the CDR3 DNA reads TGTGCCTGGTCGGGGACTGCGGGCTACACCTTC. Encoded protein: CAWSGTAGYTF.

The rearrangement links TRBV19 to TRBJ1-1; D is unresolved. The germline V gene has CDR1 LNHDA and CDR2 SQIVND (reference sequence). This CDR3 has 12 residues. The V end was cut by 10 bases, the J end by 4 bases, with 13 bases between. The CDR3 spells CATRRGATEAFF. CDR3 coding DNA: TGTGCCACTAGGCGGGGTGCCACTGAAGCTTTCTTT. The whole variable domain, filled in from reference TRBV19 and TRBJ1-1, reads DGGITQSPKYLFRKEGQNVTLSCEQNLNHDAMYWYRQDPGQGLRLIYYSQIVNDFQKGDIAEGYSVSREKKESFPLTVTSAQKNPTAFYLCATRRGATEAFFGQGTRLTVV.

This rearrangement joins TRBV13 to TRBJ2-7; 8 bases align to TRBD2. After removal of 0 bases from V and 2 bases from J, the junction contained 6 bases not matched to a gene. This CDR3 has 16 amino acids. Looked up from germline, CDR1 is PRHDT and CDR2 is FYEKMQ (reference sequence). Here the CDR3 DNA reads TGTGCCAGCAGCTTAGGTTTGCGGGGGGCGACCTACGAGCAGTACTTC. This translates into CASSLGLRGATYEQYF.

The chain carries TRBV15 and TRBJ1-5; 10 bases line up with TRBD1. Germline V gene data show CDR1 as LNHNV and CDR2 as YYDKDF (reference sequence). After removal of 0 bases from V and 6 bases from J, the junction contained 5 bases not matched to a gene. This CDR3 contains 16 residues. CDR3 loop: CATSREGQGVSQPQHF. The DNA for the CDR3 is TGTGCCACCAGCAGAGAAGGACAGGGGGTAAGTCAGCCCCAGCATTTT.

V gene TRBV24-1 combines with J gene TRBJ2-3; possibly TRBD2 for D (6 bases). Germline CDR1 reads KGHDR; CDR2 reads SFDVKD. V was cut by 8 bases and J by 5 bases, with 7 bases left in between. This CDR3 has 11 amino acids. CDR3 coding DNA: TGTGCCACCAAGGGAGGAGATACGCAGTATTTT. The encoded protein is CATKGGDTQYF.

This clonotype came up once. This rearrangement joins TRBV2 to TRBJ2-7; D is possibly TRBD2 (6 bases). V lost 4 bases and J 0 bases, leaving 10 bases between the germline ends. CDR1 is SNHLY and CDR2 is FYNNEI in the germline V gene. CDR3 size: 14 residues. CDR3 sequence: CASSVGGNSYEQYV. CDR3 sequence (DNA): TGTGCCAGCAGTGTCGGGGGTAACTCCTACGAGCAGTACGTC.

V is TRBV2 and J is TRBJ2-1; TRBD2 matches 11 bases. The ends lost 7 bases at V and 6 bases at J; junction bases unmatched: 8. The CDR3 has 15 residues. Germline CDR1 is SNHLY and CDR2 is FYNNEI. In DNA, the CDR3 is TGTGCCAGCATTCCCACTAGCGGGGGCCCCAATGAGCAGTTCTTC. Encoded protein: CASIPTSGGPNEQFF.

The chain joins TRBV7-9 to TRBJ1-1, with a tentative D call TRBD1 (5 bases). In germline, CDR1 is SEHNR, CDR2 FQNEAQ (reference sequence). The CDR3 sequence is 14 residues long. V was shortened by 4 bases and J by 7 bases, with 16 bases between the two germline ends. The CDR3 bases are TGTGCCAGCAGCTCCGAGGGCAGGGTGGTTGAAGCTTTCTTT. Protein product: CASSSEGRVVEAFF.

The chain employs TRBV20-1 and TRBJ2-7, with D perhaps matching TRBD1 or TRBD2 (5 bases each). The CDR3 runs 15 residues. Germline CDR1 and CDR2: DFQATT and SNEGSKA (reference sequence). Trimming stripped 2 bases from V and 0 bases from J, with 14 bases between. CDR3 amino acids: CSARPSAGGSYEQYF. In nucleotides, the CDR3 is TGCAGTGCTAGACCCTCGGCTGGGGGCTCCTACGAGCAGTACTTC.

V and J are TRBV20-1 and TRBJ1-6, with D unresolved. Trimming took 5 bases from V and 9 from J, leaving 32 bases between them. The CDR3 is made up of 19 amino acids. Germline-derived CDR1 and CDR2 are DFQATT and SNEGSKA (reference sequence). The DNA for the CDR3 is TGCAGTGCTGCACCGCGGGATCCCTCCACCCCTCGGATCGGTTCACCCCTCCACTTT. Translated, it gives CSAAPRDPSTPRIGSPLHF.